The entry below gives a single T cell receptor beta chain sequence along with its context. The sample comes from a study of OX40 agonist ivuxolimab in advanced cancers. Using immunoSEQ multiplex PCR, the repertoire was profiled, and TCRdb retains in-frame clones only, with some absent. The table records fewer than 80,000 clones, about nine tenths of them present only once. The length of the CDR3 is 17 residues. The germline gives CDR1 KGHSH, CDR2 LQKENI. J was trimmed by 1 base and V by 0 bases; bases with no gene match: 5. V is TRBV18 and J is TRBJ2-5, with 10 bases fitting TRBD2. The specimen comprised CD4+ or CD8+ T cells sorted from blood, sampled in a trial of the OX40 agonist ivuxolimab. The source is an adult with an advanced solid tumor such as melanoma, head and neck, liver or kidney cancer. CDR3 loop: CASSPPSGGIIQETQYF. In nucleotides, the CDR3 is TGTGCCAGCTCACCACCTAGCGGGGGGATTATCCAAGAGACCCAGTACTTC.